This is a list of T cell receptor beta chains from one sample in a study of blood T cell repertoires in COVID-19. TCRdb keeps only in-frame clones here, not all; method: immunoSEQ multiplex PCR. The profile covers roughly 220,000 clones, with over 80% appearing a single time and approximately 6.8% taken by the ten largest. Sequencing used PBMCs or T cells enriched from blood (not recorded which). Source of these receptors: a woman in her 40s who had recovered from COVID-19. The CDR3 runs from the conserved cysteine through the conserved F or W. The order of the fields is CDR3 DNA, CDR3 protein, J gene, D gene, V gene, clone size. The D gene is left open where the match is weak. Clone size is given for some rows only: seen once, a few or many times, or a class if the clone is expanded.

CDR3nt: TGTGCCAGTAGTATCGAACATAATAATTCACCCCTCCACTTT
CDR3aa: CASSIEHNNSPLHF
j_gene: TRBJ1-6
d_gene: .
v_gene: TRBV19
abundance: .

CDR3nt: TGTGCCAGCAGCCCCAGCGGGACCAATGAGCAGTTCTTC
CDR3aa: CASSPSGTNEQFF
j_gene: TRBJ2-1
d_gene: TRBD2
v_gene: TRBV9
abundance: .

CDR3nt: TGTGCCACCAGTGATCCCGGGACAGGGGTACATGGCTACACCTTC
CDR3aa: CATSDPGTGVHGYTF
j_gene: TRBJ1-2
d_gene: TRBD1
v_gene: TRBV24-1
abundance: .

CDR3nt: TGTGCCAGCTCCCTCAGGGGGCGCACAGATACGCAGTATTTT
CDR3aa: CASSLRGRTDTQYF
j_gene: TRBJ2-3
d_gene: TRBD1
v_gene: TRBV18
abundance: .

CDR3nt: TGCGCCAGCAGCTCGGGACAGACCTACGAGCAGTACTTC
CDR3aa: CASSSGQTYEQYF
j_gene: TRBJ2-7
d_gene: TRBD1
v_gene: TRBV5-1
abundance: .

CDR3nt: TGTGCCAGCAGTCTCCCGGGTACAGCGGTCTTAGAGCAGTACTTC
CDR3aa: CASSLPGTAVLEQYF
j_gene: TRBJ2-7
d_gene: .
v_gene: TRBV28
abundance: .

CDR3nt: TGTGCCACCGGGACTAGCGGCCAAGAGACCCAGTACTTC
CDR3aa: CATGTSGQETQYF
j_gene: TRBJ2-5
d_gene: TRBD2
v_gene: TRBV30
abundance: .

CDR3nt: TGTGCCAGCAGCCAATTTAAGGCAGGGGTTCCAGGGGCCAACGTCCTGACTTTC
CDR3aa: CASSQFKAGVPGANVLTF
j_gene: TRBJ2-6
d_gene: .
v_gene: TRBV4-2
abundance: .

CDR3nt: TGTGCCAGCAGTCGACAGGGGACGAACACTGAAGCTTTCTTT
CDR3aa: CASSRQGTNTEAFF
j_gene: TRBJ1-1
d_gene: TRBD1
v_gene: TRBV28
abundance: .

CDR3nt: TGCAGCGTTGCTACGAAGAACACTGAAGCTTTCTTT
CDR3aa: CSVATKNTEAFF
j_gene: TRBJ1-1
d_gene: .
v_gene: TRBV29-1
abundance: .

CDR3nt: TGTGCCAGCAGTACATCTGGAAACACCATATATTTT
CDR3aa: CASSTSGNTIYF
j_gene: TRBJ1-3
d_gene: .
v_gene: TRBV28
abundance: few

CDR3nt: TGTGCCAGCAGCTTAGCCTGGACAGGAAGGCAAGAGACCCAGTACTTC
CDR3aa: CASSLAWTGRQETQYF
j_gene: TRBJ2-5
d_gene: TRBD1
v_gene: TRBV11-3
abundance: .

CDR3nt: TGTGCCAGTACCCCCGGGACAGACTACTATGGCTACACCTTC
CDR3aa: CASTPGTDYYGYTF
j_gene: TRBJ1-2
d_gene: TRBD1
v_gene: TRBV19
abundance: .

CDR3nt: TGTGCCAGCAGTAACGAGATGAACACTGAAGCTTTCTTT
CDR3aa: CASSNEMNTEAFF
j_gene: TRBJ1-1
d_gene: .
v_gene: TRBV28
abundance: .